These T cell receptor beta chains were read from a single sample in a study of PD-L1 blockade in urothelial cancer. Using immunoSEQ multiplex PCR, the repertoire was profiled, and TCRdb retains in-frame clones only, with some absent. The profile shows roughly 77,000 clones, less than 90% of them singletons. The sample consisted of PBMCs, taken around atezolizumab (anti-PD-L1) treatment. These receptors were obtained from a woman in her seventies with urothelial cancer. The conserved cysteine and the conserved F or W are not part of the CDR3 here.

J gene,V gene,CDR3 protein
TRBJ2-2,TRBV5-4,ASSRVGLAGLTGELF
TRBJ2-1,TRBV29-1,SVPLAGGSVSYNEQF
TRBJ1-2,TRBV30,AWKLRDRDYGYT
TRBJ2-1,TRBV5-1,ASSTGLAGVYNEQF
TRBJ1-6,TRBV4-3,ASSPLPRGPGNSPLH
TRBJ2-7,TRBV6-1,ASSPPGGGYEQY
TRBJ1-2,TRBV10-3,AVSPGHGDYGYT
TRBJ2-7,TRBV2,ASSEATGWAEQY
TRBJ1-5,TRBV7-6,ASSLGRGTNQPQH
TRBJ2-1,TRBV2,ASRDRDRYNEQF
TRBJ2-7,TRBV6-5,ASKTSGTSYEQY
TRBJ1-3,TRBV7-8,ASSLGPAAGNTIY
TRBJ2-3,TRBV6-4,ASSDVGSGRRSDTQY
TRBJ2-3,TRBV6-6,ASSYSGQITDTQY
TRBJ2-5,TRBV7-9,ASSFGTEQETQY
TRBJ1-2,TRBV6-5,ASSYLDRAYGYT
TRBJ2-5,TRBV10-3,AISEYRTATGGEQETQY
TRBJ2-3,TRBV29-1,SVDTGTGGFTDTQY
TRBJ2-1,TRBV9,ASSTRPAGDLAGEQF
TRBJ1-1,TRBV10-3,AISEPSYTDMNTEAF
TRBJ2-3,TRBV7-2,ASSLEGVAGFSTDTQY
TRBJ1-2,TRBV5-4,ASSTRVSNYGYT
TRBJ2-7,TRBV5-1,ASSLGDGRAYEQY
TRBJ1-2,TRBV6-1,ASSAWTRSSNYGYT
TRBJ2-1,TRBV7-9,ASSFFQVNEQF
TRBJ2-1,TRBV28,ATGSGSSYNEQF
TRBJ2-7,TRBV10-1,ASRQGRD
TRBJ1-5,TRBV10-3,AISEQSNQPQH